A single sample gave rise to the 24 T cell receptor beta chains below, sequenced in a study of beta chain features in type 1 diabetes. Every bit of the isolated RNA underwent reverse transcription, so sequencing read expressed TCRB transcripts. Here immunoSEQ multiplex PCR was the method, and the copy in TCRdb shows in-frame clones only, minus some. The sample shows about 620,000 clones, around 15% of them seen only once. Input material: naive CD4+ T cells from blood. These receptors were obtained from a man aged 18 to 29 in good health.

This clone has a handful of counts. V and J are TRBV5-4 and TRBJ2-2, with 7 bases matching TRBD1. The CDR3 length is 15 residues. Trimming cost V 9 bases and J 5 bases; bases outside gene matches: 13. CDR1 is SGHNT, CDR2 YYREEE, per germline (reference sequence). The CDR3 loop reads CATQGQPVQTGELFF. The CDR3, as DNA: TGTGCCACCCAGGGACAGCCAGTACAGACCGGGGAGCTGTTTTTT.

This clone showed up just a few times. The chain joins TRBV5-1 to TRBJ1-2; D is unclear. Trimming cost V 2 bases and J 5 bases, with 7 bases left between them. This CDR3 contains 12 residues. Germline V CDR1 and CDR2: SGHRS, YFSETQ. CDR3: CASSFGVYGYTF. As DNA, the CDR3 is TGCGCCAGCAGCTTCGGAGTTTATGGCTACACCTTC.

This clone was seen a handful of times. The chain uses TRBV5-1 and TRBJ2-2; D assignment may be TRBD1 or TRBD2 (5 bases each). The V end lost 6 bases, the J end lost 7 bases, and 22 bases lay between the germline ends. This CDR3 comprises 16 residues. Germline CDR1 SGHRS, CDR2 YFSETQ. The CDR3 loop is CASTLSSPKRGGELFF. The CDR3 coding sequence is TGCGCCAGCACCTTATCGTCACCAAAGAGGGGCGGGGAGCTGTTTTTT.

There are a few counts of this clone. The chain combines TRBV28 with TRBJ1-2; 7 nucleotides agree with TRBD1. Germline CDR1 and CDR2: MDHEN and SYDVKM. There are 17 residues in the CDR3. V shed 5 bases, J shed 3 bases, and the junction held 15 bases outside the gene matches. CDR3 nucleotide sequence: TGTGCCAGCAGTAGTGGCTACACGGGACAGACGTACTATGGCTACACCTTC. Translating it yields CASSSGYTGQTYYGYTF.

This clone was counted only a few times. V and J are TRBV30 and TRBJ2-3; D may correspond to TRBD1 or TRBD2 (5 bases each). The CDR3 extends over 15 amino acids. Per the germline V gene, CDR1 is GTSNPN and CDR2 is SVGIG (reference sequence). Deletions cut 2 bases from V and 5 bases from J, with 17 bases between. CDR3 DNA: TGTGCCTGGAGTCGGGACCCCGATGCCAGAGATACGCAGTATTTT. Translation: CAWSRDPDARDTQYF.

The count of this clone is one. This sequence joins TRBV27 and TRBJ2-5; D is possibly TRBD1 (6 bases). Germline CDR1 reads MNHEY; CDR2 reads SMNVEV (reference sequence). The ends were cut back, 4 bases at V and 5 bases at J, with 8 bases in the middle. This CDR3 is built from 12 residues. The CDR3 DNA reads TGTGCCAGCAGTTCGCAGGGGGAGACCCAGTACTTC. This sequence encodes CASSSQGETQYF.

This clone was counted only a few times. The CDR3 sequence is CASSSTGGQFF. Written as DNA, the CDR3 is TGTGCCAGCAGCTCTACCGGGGGGCAGTTCTTC. J is TRBJ2-1 and V is TRBV13; a possible D gene is TRBD2 (6 bases). In germline, CDR1 is PRHDT, CDR2 FYEKMQ (reference sequence). The V and J ends lost 4 bases and 12 bases respectively, with 10 bases between them. There are 11 residues in the CDR3.

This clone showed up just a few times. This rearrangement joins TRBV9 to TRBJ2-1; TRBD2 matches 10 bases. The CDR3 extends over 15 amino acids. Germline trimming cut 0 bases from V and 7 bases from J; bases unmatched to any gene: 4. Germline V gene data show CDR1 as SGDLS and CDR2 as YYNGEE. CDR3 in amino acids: CASSVEASGSNEQFF. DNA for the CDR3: TGTGCCAGCAGCGTAGAGGCTAGCGGGAGTAATGAGCAGTTCTTC. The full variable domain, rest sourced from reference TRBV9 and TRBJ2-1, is DSGVTQTPKHLITATGQRVTLRCSPRSGDLSVYWYQQSLDQGLQFLIQYYNGEERAKGNILERFSAQQFPDLHSELNLSSLELGDSALYFCASSVEASGSNEQFFGPGTRLTVL.

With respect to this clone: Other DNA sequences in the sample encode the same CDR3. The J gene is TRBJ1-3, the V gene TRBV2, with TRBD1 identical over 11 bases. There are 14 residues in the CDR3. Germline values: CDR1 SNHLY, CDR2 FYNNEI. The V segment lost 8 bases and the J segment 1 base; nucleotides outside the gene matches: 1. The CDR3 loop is CASRDRGSGNTIYF. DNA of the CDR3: TGTGCCAGCCGGGACAGGGGGTCTGGAAACACCATATATTTT.

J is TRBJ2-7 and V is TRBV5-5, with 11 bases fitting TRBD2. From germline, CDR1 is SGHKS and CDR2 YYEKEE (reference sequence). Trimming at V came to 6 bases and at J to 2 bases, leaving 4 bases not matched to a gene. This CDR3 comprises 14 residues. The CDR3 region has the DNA TGTGCCAGCACCGTACTAGCGGGGGCCTACGAGCAGTACTTC. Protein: CASTVLAGAYEQYF.

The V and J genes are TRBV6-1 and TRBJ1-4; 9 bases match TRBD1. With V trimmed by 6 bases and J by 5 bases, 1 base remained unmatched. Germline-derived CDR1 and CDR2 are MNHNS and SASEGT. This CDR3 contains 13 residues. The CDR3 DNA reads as TGTGCCAGCAGGACAGGGGGGAATGAAAAACTGTTTTTT. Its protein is CASRTGGNEKLFF.

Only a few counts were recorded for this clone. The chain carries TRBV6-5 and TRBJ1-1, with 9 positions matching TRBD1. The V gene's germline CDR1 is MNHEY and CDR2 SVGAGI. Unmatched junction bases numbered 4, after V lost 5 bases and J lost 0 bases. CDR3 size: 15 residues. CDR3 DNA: TGTGCCAGCAGTAACAGGGGGCCTTTGAACACTGAAGCTTTCTTT. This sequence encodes CASSNRGPLNTEAFF.

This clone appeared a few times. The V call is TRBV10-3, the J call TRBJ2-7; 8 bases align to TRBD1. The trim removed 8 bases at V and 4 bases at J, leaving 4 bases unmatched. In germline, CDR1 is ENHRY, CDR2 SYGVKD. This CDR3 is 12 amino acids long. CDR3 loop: CAIGDRTYEQYF. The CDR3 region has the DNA TGTGCCATCGGGGACAGGACTTACGAGCAGTACTTC.

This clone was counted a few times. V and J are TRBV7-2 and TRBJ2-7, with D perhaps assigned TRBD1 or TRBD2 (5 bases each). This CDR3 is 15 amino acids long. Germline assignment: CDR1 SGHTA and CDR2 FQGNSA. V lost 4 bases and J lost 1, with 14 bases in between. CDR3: CASSSPPGRSYEQYF. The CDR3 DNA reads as TGTGCCAGCAGCTCACCTCCAGGGAGATCCTACGAGCAGTACTTC.

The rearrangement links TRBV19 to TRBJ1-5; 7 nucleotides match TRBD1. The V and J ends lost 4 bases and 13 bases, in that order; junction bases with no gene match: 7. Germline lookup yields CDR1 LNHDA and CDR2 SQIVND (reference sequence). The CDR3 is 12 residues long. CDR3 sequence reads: CASSTSDRPQHF. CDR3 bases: TGTGCCAGTAGTACTTCGGACAGGCCTCAGCATTTT.

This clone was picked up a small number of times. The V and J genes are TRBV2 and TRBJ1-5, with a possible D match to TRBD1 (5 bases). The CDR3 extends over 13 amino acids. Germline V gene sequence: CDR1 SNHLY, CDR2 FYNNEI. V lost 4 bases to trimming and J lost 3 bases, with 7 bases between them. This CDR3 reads CASSVGLNQPQHF. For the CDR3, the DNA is TGTGCCAGCAGTGTGGGGCTCAATCAGCCCCAGCATTTT.

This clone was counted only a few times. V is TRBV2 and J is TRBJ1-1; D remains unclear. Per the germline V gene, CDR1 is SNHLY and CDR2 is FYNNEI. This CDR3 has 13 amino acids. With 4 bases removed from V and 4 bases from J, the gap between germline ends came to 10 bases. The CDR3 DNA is TGTGCCAGCAGTGGCGGAGGGAGCACTGAAGCTTTCTTT. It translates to CASSGGGSTEAFF.

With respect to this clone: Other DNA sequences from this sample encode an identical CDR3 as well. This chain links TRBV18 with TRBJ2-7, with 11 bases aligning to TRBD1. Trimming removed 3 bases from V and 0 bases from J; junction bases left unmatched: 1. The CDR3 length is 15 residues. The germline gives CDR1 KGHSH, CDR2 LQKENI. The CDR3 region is CASSPGTGGSYEQYF. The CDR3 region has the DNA TGTGCCAGCTCACCGGGGACAGGGGGCTCCTACGAGCAGTACTTC.

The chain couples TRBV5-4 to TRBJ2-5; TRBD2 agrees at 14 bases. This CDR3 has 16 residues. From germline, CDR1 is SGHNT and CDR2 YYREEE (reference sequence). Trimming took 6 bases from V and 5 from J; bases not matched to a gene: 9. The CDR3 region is CASTRTSGRPGETQYF. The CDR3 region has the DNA TGTGCCAGCACCAGGACTAGCGGGAGGCCAGGGGAGACCCAGTACTTC.

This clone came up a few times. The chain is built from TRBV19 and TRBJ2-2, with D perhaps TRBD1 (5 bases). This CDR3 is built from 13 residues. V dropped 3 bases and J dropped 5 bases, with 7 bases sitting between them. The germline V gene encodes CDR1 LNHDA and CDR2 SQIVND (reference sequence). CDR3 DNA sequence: TGTGCCAGTAGTATGACAGTTACCGGGGAGCTGTTTTTT. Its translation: CASSMTVTGELFF.

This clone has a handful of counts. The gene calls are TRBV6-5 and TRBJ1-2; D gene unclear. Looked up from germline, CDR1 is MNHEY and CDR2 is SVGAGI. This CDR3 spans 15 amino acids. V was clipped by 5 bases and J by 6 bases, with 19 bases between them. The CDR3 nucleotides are TGTGCCAGCAGTCGGGCTAAGAGGGTGACGGATGGCTACACCTTC. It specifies CASSRAKRVTDGYTF.

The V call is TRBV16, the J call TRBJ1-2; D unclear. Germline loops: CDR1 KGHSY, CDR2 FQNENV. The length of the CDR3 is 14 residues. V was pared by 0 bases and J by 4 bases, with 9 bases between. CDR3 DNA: TGTGCCAGCAGCCAATCGACCGTGATCTATGGCTACACCTTC. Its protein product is CASSQSTVIYGYTF.

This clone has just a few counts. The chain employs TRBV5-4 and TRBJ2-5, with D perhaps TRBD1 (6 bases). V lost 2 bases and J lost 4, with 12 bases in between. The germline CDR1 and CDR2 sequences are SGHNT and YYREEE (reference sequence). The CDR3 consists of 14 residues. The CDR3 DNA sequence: TGTGCCAGCAGCTTATCTCGCAGGGGAGAGACCCAGTACTTC. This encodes CASSLSRRGETQYF.

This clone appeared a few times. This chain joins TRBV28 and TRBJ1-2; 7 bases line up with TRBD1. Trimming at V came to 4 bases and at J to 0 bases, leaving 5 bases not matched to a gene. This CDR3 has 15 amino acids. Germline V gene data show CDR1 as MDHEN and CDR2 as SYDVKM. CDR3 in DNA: TGTGCCAGCAGTTCCCGGCAGGGGGCTAACTATGGCTACACCTTC. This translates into CASSSRQGANYGYTF.